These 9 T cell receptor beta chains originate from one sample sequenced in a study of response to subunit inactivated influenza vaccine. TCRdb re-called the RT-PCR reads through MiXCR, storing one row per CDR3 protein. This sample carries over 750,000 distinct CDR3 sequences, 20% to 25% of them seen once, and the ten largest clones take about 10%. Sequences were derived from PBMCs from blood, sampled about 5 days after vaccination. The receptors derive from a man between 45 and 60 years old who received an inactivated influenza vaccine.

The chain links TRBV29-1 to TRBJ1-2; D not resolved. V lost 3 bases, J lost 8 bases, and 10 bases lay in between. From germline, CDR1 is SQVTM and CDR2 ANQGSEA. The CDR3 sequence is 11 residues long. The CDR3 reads CSVDEGLGYTF. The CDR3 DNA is TGCAGCGTTGATGAGGGATTGGGCTACACCTTC.

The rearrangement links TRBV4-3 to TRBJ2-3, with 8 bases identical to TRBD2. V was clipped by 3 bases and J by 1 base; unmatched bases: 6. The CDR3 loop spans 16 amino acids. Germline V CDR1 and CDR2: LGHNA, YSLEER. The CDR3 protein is CASSHGGSGGTDTQYF. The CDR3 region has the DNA TGCGCCAGCAGCCACGGGGGTAGCGGGGGCACAGATACGCAGTATTTT.

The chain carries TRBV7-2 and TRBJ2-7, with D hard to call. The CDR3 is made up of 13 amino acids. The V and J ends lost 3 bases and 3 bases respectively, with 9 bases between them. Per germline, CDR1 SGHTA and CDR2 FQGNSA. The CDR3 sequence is CASSFRALYEQYF. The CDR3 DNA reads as TGTGCCAGCAGCTTCCGGGCCCTCTACGAGCAGTACTTC.

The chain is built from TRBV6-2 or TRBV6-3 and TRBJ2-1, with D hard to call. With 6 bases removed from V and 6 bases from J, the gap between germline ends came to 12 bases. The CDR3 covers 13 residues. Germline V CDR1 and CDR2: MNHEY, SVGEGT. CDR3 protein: CASSLGAVNEQFF. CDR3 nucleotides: TGTGCCAGCAGCCTGGGCGCGGTCAATGAGCAGTTCTTC.

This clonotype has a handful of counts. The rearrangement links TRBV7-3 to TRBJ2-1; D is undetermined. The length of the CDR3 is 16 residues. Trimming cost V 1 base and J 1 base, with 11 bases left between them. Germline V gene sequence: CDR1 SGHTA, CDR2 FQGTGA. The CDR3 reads CASSLKVTPSYNEQFF. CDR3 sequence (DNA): TGTGCCAGCAGCTTAAAGGTGACCCCTTCCTACAATGAGCAGTTCTTC.

The CDR3 spells CASSWGILAGPYNEQFF. CDR3 nucleotide sequence: TGCGCCAGCAGCTGGGGAATACTAGCGGGACCTTACAATGAGCAGTTCTTC. This chain joins TRBV5-1 and TRBJ2-1; 10 bases fit TRBD2. This CDR3 spans 17 amino acids. From germline, CDR1 is SGHRS and CDR2 YFSETQ. The J segment lost 4 bases and the V segment lost 3 bases, leaving 10 bases of the junction unmatched.

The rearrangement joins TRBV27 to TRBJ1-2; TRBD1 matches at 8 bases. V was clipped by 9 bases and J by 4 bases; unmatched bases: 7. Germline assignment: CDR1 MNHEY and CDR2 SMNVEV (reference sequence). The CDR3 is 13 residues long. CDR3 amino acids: CARFQGASYGYTF. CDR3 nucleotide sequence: TGTGCCAGGTTCCAGGGGGCTAGCTATGGCTACACCTTC.

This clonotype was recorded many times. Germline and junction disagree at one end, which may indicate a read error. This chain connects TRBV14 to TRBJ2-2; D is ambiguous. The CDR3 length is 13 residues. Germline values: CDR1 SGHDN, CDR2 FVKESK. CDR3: CASSQDRTGELFF. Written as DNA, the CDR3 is TGCGCCAGCAGCCAAGATAGGACCGGGGAGCTGTTTTTT.

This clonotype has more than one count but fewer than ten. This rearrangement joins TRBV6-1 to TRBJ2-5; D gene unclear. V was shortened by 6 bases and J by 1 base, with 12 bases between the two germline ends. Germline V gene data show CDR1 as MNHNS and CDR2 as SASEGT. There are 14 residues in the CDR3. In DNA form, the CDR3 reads TGTGCCAGCAGACGTTTAGGGCTCCAAGAGACCCAGTACTTC. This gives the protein CASRRLGLQETQYF.